These T cell receptor beta chains were read from a single sample in a study of T cell changes during pregnancy in multiple sclerosis. The method was immunoSEQ multiplex PCR; TCRdb's version includes in-frame clones alone and lacks a portion of them. The sample consists of around 61,000 clones, 80% to 90% of them appearing once. Material: peripheral blood, obtained in the first trimester of pregnancy. These receptors were collected from a female donor in good health, enrolled as a control in a pregnancy study. Each CDR3 is given with its conserved first and last residue. The order of the fields is J gene, D gene, V gene, clone size, CDR3 DNA, CDR3 protein. D genes are given only for firm matches. Clone size appears in some rows only: once, few, many, or a class for an expanded clone.

j_call: TRBJ2-2; d_call: NA; v_call: TRBV4-1; clone_size: NA; cdr3_nt: TGCGCCAGCAGCCAAGAGAGGAGGGAGCCCACCGGGGAGCTGTTTTTT; cdr3_aa: CASSQERREPTGELFF
j_call: TRBJ2-7; d_call: NA; v_call: TRBV19; clone_size: NA; cdr3_nt: TGTGCCAGTAATGGCCCACAGACCTACGAGCAGTACTTC; cdr3_aa: CASNGPQTYEQYF
j_call: TRBJ2-3; d_call: TRBD2; v_call: TRBV6-4; clone_size: NA; cdr3_nt: TGTGCCAGCAGTGACTCAGCGGGGGGGACCACAGATACGCAGTATTTT; cdr3_aa: CASSDSAGGTTDTQYF
j_call: TRBJ1-1; d_call: TRBD1; v_call: TRBV2; clone_size: NA; cdr3_nt: TGTGCCAGCAGAATCGGGACAGGGCCCATGAACACTGAAGCTTTCTTT; cdr3_aa: CASRIGTGPMNTEAFF
j_call: TRBJ2-7; d_call: NA; v_call: TRBV6-1; clone_size: NA; cdr3_nt: TGTGCCGCCGGGGGGGACAGACTCTACGAGCAGTACTTC; cdr3_aa: CAAGGDRLYEQYF
j_call: TRBJ1-1; d_call: NA; v_call: TRBV27; clone_size: NA; cdr3_nt: TGTGCCAGCAGTTTTGGGCAGGGGAACACTGAAGCTTTCTTT; cdr3_aa: CASSFGQGNTEAFF
j_call: TRBJ1-1; d_call: NA; v_call: TRBV6-5; clone_size: NA; cdr3_nt: TGTGCCAGCAGTTACTCTAGGGGGGGGAAGAACACTGAAGCTTTCTTT; cdr3_aa: CASSYSRGGKNTEAFF
j_call: TRBJ2-2; d_call: NA; v_call: TRBV5-5; clone_size: NA; cdr3_nt: TGTGCCAGCAGCTCCCCTCGCGGGCGAGACACCGGGGAGCTGTTTTTT; cdr3_aa: CASSSPRGRDTGELFF
j_call: TRBJ2-7; d_call: TRBD1; v_call: TRBV11-3; clone_size: few; cdr3_nt: TGTGCCAGCAGCTTGTCCGGGACAGGGGGCGCCTACGAGCAGTACTTC; cdr3_aa: CASSLSGTGGAYEQYF
j_call: TRBJ2-7; d_call: TRBD1; v_call: TRBV10-1; clone_size: once; cdr3_nt: TGCGCCAGCAGGGAGACAGGGTCCTACGAGCAGTACTTC; cdr3_aa: CASRETGSYEQYF
j_call: TRBJ2-2; d_call: NA; v_call: TRBV6-5; clone_size: NA; cdr3_nt: TGTGCCAGCAGTTACGAAGGGGCCGGGGAGCTGTTTTTT; cdr3_aa: CASSYEGAGELFF
j_call: TRBJ2-5; d_call: TRBD1; v_call: TRBV7-3; clone_size: NA; cdr3_nt: TGTGCCAGCAGCGCCGGACAGGGACCCCCGGAGACCCAGTACTTC; cdr3_aa: CASSAGQGPPETQYF
j_call: TRBJ2-3; d_call: NA; v_call: TRBV5-6; clone_size: NA; cdr3_nt: TGTGCCAGCAGCTTGGCTACAGGCGCACTAGATACGCAGTATTTT; cdr3_aa: CASSLATGALDTQYF
j_call: TRBJ2-1; d_call: NA; v_call: TRBV6-5; clone_size: NA; cdr3_nt: TGTGCCAGCAGTCGGCTGGGGCGAACGGGCAATGAGCAGTTCTTC; cdr3_aa: CASSRLGRTGNEQFF
j_call: TRBJ2-7; d_call: NA; v_call: TRBV4-3; clone_size: once; cdr3_nt: TGCGCCAGCAGCCAAGACAAGCGGGCCCCCTACGAGCAGTACTTC; cdr3_aa: CASSQDKRAPYEQYF
j_call: TRBJ2-5; d_call: NA; v_call: TRBV11-2; clone_size: NA; cdr3_nt: TGTGCCAGCAGTTTCAACAGGGGGGGAGAGACCCAGTACTTC; cdr3_aa: CASSFNRGGETQYF
j_call: TRBJ1-4; d_call: NA; v_call: TRBV5-1; clone_size: NA; cdr3_nt: TGCGCCAGCAGCTCGGACTCTGAAAAACTGTTTTTT; cdr3_aa: CASSSDSEKLFF
j_call: TRBJ2-1; d_call: NA; v_call: TRBV4-1; clone_size: NA; cdr3_nt: TGCGCCAGCAGCGTGGGCACTAGCTCCTACAATGAGCAGTTCTTC; cdr3_aa: CASSVGTSSYNEQFF
j_call: TRBJ1-6; d_call: TRBD1; v_call: TRBV7-9; clone_size: NA; cdr3_nt: TGTGCCAGCAGCGCGGGACAGGGGGACGGTTCACCCCTCCACTTT; cdr3_aa: CASSAGQGDGSPLHF
j_call: TRBJ1-5; d_call: NA; v_call: TRBV19; clone_size: NA; cdr3_nt: TGTGCCAGTAGTAAATCGGTGCAGGGCACGCAATTTAAGCATTTT; cdr3_aa: CASSKSVQGTQFKHF
j_call: TRBJ2-5; d_call: TRBD2; v_call: TRBV5-1; clone_size: NA; cdr3_nt: TGCGCCAGCAGCTTGGAGGCTAGCGGCTACCAAGAGACCCAGTACTTC; cdr3_aa: CASSLEASGYQETQYF
j_call: TRBJ2-3; d_call: NA; v_call: TRBV30; clone_size: NA; cdr3_nt: TGTGCCTGGAACCCTGGAGGGTCTTGGGAGCAGTATTTT; cdr3_aa: CAWNPGGSWEQYF
j_call: TRBJ2-1; d_call: NA; v_call: TRBV5-1; clone_size: NA; cdr3_nt: TGCGCCAGCAGCCTCGCGGGGTCCTCCTACAATGAGCAGTTCTTC; cdr3_aa: CASSLAGSSYNEQFF
j_call: TRBJ2-3; d_call: TRBD1; v_call: TRBV6-5; clone_size: NA; cdr3_nt: TGTGCCAGCCGGACAGGGGGCAGTGGAGATACGCAGTATTTT; cdr3_aa: CASRTGGSGDTQYF
j_call: TRBJ1-1; d_call: TRBD1; v_call: TRBV5-1; clone_size: NA; cdr3_nt: TGCGCCAGCAGCAGTGACAGGGGGCAAACTGAAGCTTTCTTT; cdr3_aa: CASSSDRGQTEAFF
j_call: TRBJ1-2; d_call: NA; v_call: TRBV9; clone_size: NA; cdr3_nt: TGTGCCAGCAGCGTAGGTACGACAGCGTTTAACTATGGCTACACCTTC; cdr3_aa: CASSVGTTAFNYGYTF